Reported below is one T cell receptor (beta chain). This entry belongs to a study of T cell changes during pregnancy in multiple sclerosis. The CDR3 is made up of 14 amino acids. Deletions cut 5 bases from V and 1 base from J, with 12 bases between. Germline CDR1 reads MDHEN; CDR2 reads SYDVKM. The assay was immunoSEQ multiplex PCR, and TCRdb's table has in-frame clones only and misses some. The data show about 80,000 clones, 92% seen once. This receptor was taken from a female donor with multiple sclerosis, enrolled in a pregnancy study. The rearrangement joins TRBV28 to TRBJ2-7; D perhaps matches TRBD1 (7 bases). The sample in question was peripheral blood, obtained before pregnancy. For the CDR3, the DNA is TGTGCCAGCAGTCCGCGGGACAGATCCTACGAGCAGTACTTC. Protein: CASSPRDRSYEQYF.